This T cell receptor (beta chain) was obtained from a study of control samples from healthy donors and cancer patients (TCRdb year 2020). Trimming accounts for 1 base at V and 2 bases at J, while the number of junction bases matched to no gene is 0. CDR1 and CDR2, looked up from the germline V gene, are SGHTA and FQGNSA. Taken from cysteine to phenylalanine, the CDR3 has 14 residues. The sequence is cut down to CDR3 DNA, 42 bases in frame from base 1. A note on this clone: Its cognate antigen has yet to be identified. Base qualities are not recorded, but no much larger clone differs from it by a single base. Other DNA sequences in this sample translate to the same CDR3.

Libraries came from the immunoSEQ multiplex PCR assay. The immuneACCESS repertoire file appears here via TCRdb, limited to in-frame rearrangements. These files lack a portion of the clones; in checked studies, under half of the deficit traces to unresolved V genes, and the cause of the others is not known. The sample records some 130,000 clones, 85% to 95% of which are singletons. The top ten constitute around 1.6% of the sample. Sequenced sample: PBMCs. The chain links TRBV7-2 with TRBJ2-7; 9 middle bases align to TRBD1. The source of this sequence is a middle-aged man with head and neck cancer. The CDR3 amino acid sequence is: CASSLGQGAYEQYF. In nucleotides, the sequence is TGTGCCAGCAGCTTAGGACAGGGGGCCTACGAGCAGTACTTC.